This T cell receptor (beta chain) was identified during a study of T-cell memory formation after mild COVID-19 (dated by TCRdb to the early 2020s). With respect to the entire study: Most TCR sequence clusters were specific to one of the two donors. In a couple of donors, T-cell clones that expanded and contracted after mild COVID-19 were followed by sequencing TCRalpha and TCRbeta repertoires longitudinally. The cohort comprised two young, previously healthy adult volunteers, one female and one male. Findings and caveats that apply to the study as a whole: Clones that contracted from day 15 to 85 showed balanced CD4/CD8 phenotypes, whereas a second wave of clones that expanded from day 15 to 37 leaned towards CD4+. Whether the second-wave clones peaking on day 37 were SARS-CoV-2 specific was not confirmed. The study covered only two mild cases, and larger cohorts including severe cases with pre-infection samples were considered necessary. Contracting CD4+ clones turned up mainly in the CM and EM memory subsets, whereas EMRA was where CD8+ clones were enriched. The detection of some responding clones in pre-infection memory suggests that pre-existing cross-reactive memory T cells joined the SARS-CoV-2 response.

TCRdb shows the sequencer as Illumina NovaSeq 6000. cDNA libraries for TCRalpha and TCRbeta were prepared by 5'RACE using constant-segment primers, with sample barcodes and unique molecular identifiers added. RNA was extracted from every sample with Trizol reagent. Libraries were amplified in two PCR steps, with a second sample barcode and Illumina TruSeq adapters added in the second step. Sequencing of libraries was performed on an Illumina NovaSeq with 2 x 150 bp paired-end reads. In the authors' own workflow: Demultiplexing of reads and collapsing into UMI-guided consensus sequences were performed with migec v1.2.7. Using mixcr v2.1.11, UMI consensuses were aligned to TRA and TRB V and J templates and then assembled into clonotypes. Clonotypes were classified as expanded or contracted when called significant by both edgeR and NoisET, with noise models trained on biological replicates. For edgeR calls, a false discovery rate-adjusted p below 0.01 and a log2 fold-change threshold of 1 were applied. As an exploratory analysis of dynamics, max-normalized trajectories of the 1000 most abundant clonotypes were examined by PCA with hierarchical clustering. Separately sequenced CD4+ and CD8+ repertoires were used to assign the CD4 or CD8 phenotype of responding clones. The public reads were quality trimmed at Q25 with fastp and then assembled into clones with MiXCR by TCRdb, keeping productive beta chains. Each entry merges the rows of one CDR3 protein and shows their most common DNA and genes. TCRdb's processing, not the authors', yielded these V and J calls. The sample yields around 320,000 distinct CDR3 sequences; 25% to 30% were counted once. Roughly 12% of the sample is held by the ten biggest clonotypes.

This clonotype showed up just a few times. Its cognate antigen has yet to be identified. No per-base quality is available; no much larger clone lies one base away. Ficoll-Paque density gradient centrifugation was used to isolate PBMCs. This sequence originates from an adult woman who had mild COVID-19 (a few samples of this study predate the infection). The sample titles of this study are shuffled in the database, so cell type and time point are left out; the donor was told from shared clones. The specimen sequenced was PBMCs or a T cell subset sorted from them (not recorded which).

The sequenced DNA is TGCAGTGCTCCAGGGGCAACGACTGAAGCTTTCTTT. Translated, this is CSAPGATTEAFF. The rearranged segments are TRBV20-1 and TRBJ1-1; the D segment could be TRBD1, given 6 matching bases. Taken from the germline V gene (reference sequence), the CDR1 and CDR2 loops are DFQATT and SNEGSKA. At the junction V is shortened by 5 bases and J by 5 bases, with 12 bases in between. The CDR3 runs 12 amino acids, cysteine and phenylalanine included. Kept here is only the CDR3 DNA, which spans 36 bases and is read in frame from base 1.